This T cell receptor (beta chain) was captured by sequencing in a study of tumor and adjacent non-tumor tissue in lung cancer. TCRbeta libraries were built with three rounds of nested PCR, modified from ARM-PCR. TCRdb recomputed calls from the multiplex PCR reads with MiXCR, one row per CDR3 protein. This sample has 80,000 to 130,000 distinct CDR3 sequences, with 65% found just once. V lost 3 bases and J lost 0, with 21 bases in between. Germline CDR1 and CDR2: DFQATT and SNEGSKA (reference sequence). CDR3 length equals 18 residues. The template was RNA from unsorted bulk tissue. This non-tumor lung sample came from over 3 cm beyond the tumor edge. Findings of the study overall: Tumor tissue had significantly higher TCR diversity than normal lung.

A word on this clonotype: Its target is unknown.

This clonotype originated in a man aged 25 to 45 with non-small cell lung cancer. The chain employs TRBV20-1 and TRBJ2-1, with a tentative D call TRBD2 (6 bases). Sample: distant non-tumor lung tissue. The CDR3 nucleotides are TGCAGTGCTAGGGCAGCTGGCGGGATTCTGGGCTCCTACAATGAGCAGTTCTTC. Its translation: CSARAAGGILGSYNEQFF.